Each of the 4 T cell receptor beta chains below was sequenced from the same sample in a study of shared clonotypes between healthy human individuals. Profiled with immunoSEQ multiplex PCR; TCRdb holds only in-frame clones, not every one. Seen here are around 1.5 million clones, 98% observed once, and the top ten hold around 0.45%. Sequenced sample: naive CD4+ T cells sorted from blood. This sample's subset: CD45RA+ positively selected. The receptor source for this set is a man between 25 and 39 years old in good health.

The chain uses TRBV18 and TRBJ1-1; 9 bases are shared with TRBD1. V lost 3 bases, J lost 4 bases, and 9 bases stayed unmatched. The CDR3 runs to 16 residues. Germline CDR1 is KGHSH and CDR2 is LQKENI. CDR3 region: CASSPPSGTGSTEAFF. The CDR3 coding sequence is TGTGCCAGCTCACCCCCCTCCGGGACAGGGAGCACTGAAGCTTTCTTT.

This chain connects TRBV15 to TRBJ2-1, with 11 bases matching TRBD1. The length of the CDR3 is 14 residues. Germline V lookup: CDR1 LNHNV, CDR2 YYDKDF (reference sequence). The ends lost 5 bases at V and 10 bases at J; junction bases unmatched: 7. The DNA of the CDR3 is TGTGCCACCAGCCGGGGGACAGGGGGAAGGGAGCAGTTCTTC. Its translation is CATSRGTGGREQFF.

The genes are TRBV7-2 and TRBJ1-2; 7 positions agree with TRBD1. Trimming removed 0 bases from V and 3 bases from J; junction bases left unmatched: 4. CDR1 SGHTA and CDR2 FQGNSA come from the germline V gene. The CDR3 consists of 15 residues. The CDR3 coding sequence is TGTGCCAGCAGCTTAGCAGGGACAGCGGACTATGGCTACACCTTC. This codes for CASSLAGTADYGYTF. The full variable domain, with the rest looked up from reference TRBV7-2 and TRBJ1-2, is GAGVSQSPSNKVTEKGKDVELRCDPISGHTALYWYRQSLGQGLEFLIYFQGNSAPDKSGLPSDRFSAERTGGSVSTLTIQRTQQEDSAVYLCASSLAGTADYGYTFGSGTRLTVV.

The chain employs TRBV18 and TRBJ1-5; the D is unclear. Looked up from germline, CDR1 is KGHSH and CDR2 is LQKENI. The CDR3 is 13 residues long. Deletions cut 2 bases from V and 5 bases from J, with 7 bases between. CDR3: CASSPFTDQPQHF. CDR3 bases: TGTGCCAGCTCACCATTCACAGATCAGCCCCAGCATTTT.